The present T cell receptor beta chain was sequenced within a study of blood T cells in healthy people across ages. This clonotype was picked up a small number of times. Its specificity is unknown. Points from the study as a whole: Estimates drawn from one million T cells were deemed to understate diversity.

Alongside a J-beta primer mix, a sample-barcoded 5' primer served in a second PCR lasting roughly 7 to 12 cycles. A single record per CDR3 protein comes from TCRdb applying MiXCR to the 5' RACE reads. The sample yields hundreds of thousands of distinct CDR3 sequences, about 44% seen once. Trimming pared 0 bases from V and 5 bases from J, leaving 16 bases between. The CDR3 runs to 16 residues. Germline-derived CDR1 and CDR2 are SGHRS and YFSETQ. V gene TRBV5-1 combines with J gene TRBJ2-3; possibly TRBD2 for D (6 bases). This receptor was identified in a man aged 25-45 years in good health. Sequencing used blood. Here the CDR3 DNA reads TGCGCCAGCAGCTTGGCGACAGCCTCCGGGAGAGATACGCAGTATTTT. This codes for CASSLATASGRDTQYF.